This record looks at one T cell receptor (beta chain) sequence and its context. Its cognate antigen is unknown. Profiling relied on immunoSEQ multiplex PCR, and the TCRdb table lists in-frame clones only, not all of them. The sample holds over 90,000 clones, about nine tenths seen once. Germline lookup yields CDR1 SEHNR and CDR2 FQNEAQ (reference sequence). The germline V and J ends were trimmed by 4 bases and 2 bases, with 15 bases remaining between them. This CDR3 contains 15 residues. This sample stems from a study of identifying expanded T cells in peripheral blood. Regarding the study as a whole: Over approximately two and four weeks, about 17 and 20 clones changed, versus approximately 1.1 between replicates.

The sequencing sample was made of blood. The rearrangement uses TRBV7-9 and TRBJ2-7; maybe TRBD1 (6 bases). The clonotype comes from a person between 18 and 70 years old in good health. CDR3 sequence reads: CASSSDRSNPYEQYF. Here the CDR3 DNA reads TGTGCCAGCAGCTCTGACAGGAGTAATCCCTACGAGCAGTACTTC. Based on the CDR3 plus reference TRBV7-9 and TRBJ2-7, the full variable domain is DTGVSQNPRHKITKRGQNVTFRCDPISEHNRLYWYRQTLGQGPEFLTYFQNEAQLEKSRLLSDRFSAERPKGSFSTLEIQRTEQGDSAMYLCASSSDRSNPYEQYFGPGTRLTVT.